The next 13 T cell receptor beta chains were all read from a single sample in a study of T cell changes during pregnancy in multiple sclerosis. Sequenced by immunoSEQ multiplex PCR; TCRdb stores in-frame clones only, minus some. The table has about 69,000 clones, approximately 90% seen once. Here the sequenced sample was peripheral blood, taken in the third trimester of pregnancy. The receptors originated from a female donor with multiple sclerosis, enrolled in a pregnancy study.

The chain couples TRBV19 to TRBJ1-1; 8 bases align to TRBD1. The germline gives CDR1 LNHDA, CDR2 SQIVND (reference sequence). With V trimmed by 7 bases and J by 8 bases, 9 bases remained unmatched. The CDR3 spans 13 residues. CDR3 loop: CASKDRAYGEAFF. The DNA of the CDR3 is TGTGCCAGTAAGGACAGGGCCTATGGGGAAGCTTTCTTT. Using reference TRBV19 and TRBJ1-1 for the parts outside the CDR3, the full variable domain is DGGITQSPKYLFRKEGQNVTLSCEQNLNHDAMYWYRQDPGQGLRLIYYSQIVNDFQKGDIAEGYSVSREKKESFPLTVTSAQKNPTAFYLCASKDRAYGEAFFGQGTRLTVV.

The J gene is TRBJ2-5, the V gene TRBV5-4; TRBD2 matches at 7 bases. The trim removed 2 bases at V and 5 bases at J, leaving 9 bases unmatched. The germline V gene encodes CDR1 SGHNT and CDR2 YYREEE (reference sequence). The CDR3 has 15 amino acids. CDR3 DNA: TGTGCCAGCAGCTTACGGACTAGGGGTCCGGAGACCCAGTACTTC. Its translation is CASSLRTRGPETQYF.

In this sample, this clone turned up once. The chain has TRBV18 and TRBJ2-1; 8 nucleotides line up with TRBD1. Germline CDR1 reads KGHSH; CDR2 reads LQKENI. J gave up 9 bases and V 3 bases, and 10 bases lay outside the gene matches. The CDR3 extends over 15 amino acids. The CDR3 spells CASSPGQGTKAEQFF. In DNA, the CDR3 is TGTGCCAGCTCACCCGGACAGGGCACAAAGGCTGAGCAGTTCTTC.

This clone was counted once. The chain recombines TRBV9 with TRBJ1-3; D might be TRBD1 (6 bases). CDR1 SGDLS and CDR2 YYNGEE come from the germline V gene. V was shortened by 3 bases and J by 0 bases, with 10 bases between the two germline ends. The length of the CDR3 is 15 residues. CDR3 in amino acids: CASSGGGHSGNTIYF. For the CDR3, the DNA is TGTGCCAGCAGCGGGGGGGGCCACTCTGGAAACACCATATATTTT.

The chain carries TRBV6-5 and TRBJ2-7; D possibly corresponds to TRBD2 (6 bases). Germline V lookup: CDR1 MNHEY, CDR2 SVGAGI. CDR3 length equals 14 residues. V was trimmed by 0 bases and J by 6 bases, leaving 12 bases between them. The CDR3 DNA reads TGTGCCAGCAGTTACTCGGGACTTGCGGGCGAGCAGTACTTC. It specifies CASSYSGLAGEQYF.

CDR3 region: CASSSSGGLDQYF. CDR3 DNA sequence: TGTGCCAGCAGTTCTAGCGGGGGGCTCGATCAGTACTTC. The chain is built from TRBV7-9 and TRBJ2-7; 11 bases map to TRBD2. Germline-derived CDR1 and CDR2 are SEHNR and FQNEAQ (reference sequence). J lost 10 bases, V lost 6 bases, and 8 bases had no gene match. This CDR3 has 13 residues.

This rearrangement joins TRBV7-6 to TRBJ2-1; perhaps TRBD2 as D (6 bases). This CDR3 spans 15 amino acids. CDR1 and CDR2 (germline): SGHVS, FNYEAQ. V was clipped by 5 bases and J by 3 bases, with 14 bases between them. As DNA, the CDR3 is TGTGCCAGCAGCCTCGGTTCGGGGGTCTACAATGAGCAGTTCTTC. Translated: CASSLGSGVYNEQFF.

This clone was seen more than once but under ten times. The gene calls are TRBV2 and TRBJ1-2; 7 bases agree with TRBD1. Germline trimming cut 6 bases from V and 1 base from J; bases unmatched to any gene: 2. Germline CDR1 is SNHLY and CDR2 is FYNNEI. The CDR3 length is 13 residues. Here the CDR3 DNA reads TGTGCCAGCAGCCGGGACAGTAACTATGGCTACACCTTC. This codes for CASSRDSNYGYTF.

The V call is TRBV6-1, the J call TRBJ1-1, with 7 bases identical to TRBD1. The CDR3 has 14 amino acids. The ends lost 6 bases at V and 11 bases at J; junction bases unmatched: 15. The germline V gene encodes CDR1 MNHNS and CDR2 SASEGT. The CDR3, as DNA: TGTGCCAGCAGCGTGACAGGGATCCTGTGGCGGGCTTTCTTT. This encodes CASSVTGILWRAFF.

This chain uses TRBV29-1 with TRBJ1-5; a weak D match, TRBD1 (6 bases). This CDR3 region has 14 residues. Trimming pared 6 bases from V and 5 bases from J, leaving 17 bases between. Per the germline V gene, CDR1 is SQVTM and CDR2 is ANQGSEA. The CDR3 sequence is CSVSGTTRDQPQHF. The CDR3 DNA follows: TGCAGCGTCTCCGGGACAACCAGGGATCAGCCCCAGCATTTT.

V usage is TRBV18 and J usage is TRBJ1-2; 10 bases map to TRBD1. J lost 3 bases, V lost 1 base, and 5 bases had no gene match. CDR3 length: 16 amino acids. The germline V gene has CDR1 KGHSH and CDR2 LQKENI. The chain's CDR3 is CASSPLDRGHDYGYTF. The CDR3 DNA sequence: TGTGCCAGCTCACCACTCGACAGGGGGCACGACTATGGCTACACCTTC.

V and J are TRBV4-1 and TRBJ2-5; D gene ambiguous. Trimming cost V 0 bases and J 3 bases, with 17 bases left between them. The germline V gene has CDR1 MGHRA and CDR2 YSYEKL. The CDR3 consists of 17 residues. CDR3: CASSQDIRPYREETQYF. Here the CDR3 DNA reads TGCGCCAGCAGCCAAGATATTAGGCCCTACCGGGAAGAGACCCAGTACTTC.

The chain links TRBV7-2 to TRBJ2-1; D possibly corresponds to TRBD1 (6 bases). V lost 5 bases and J lost 0, with 8 bases in between. The CDR3 length is 14 residues. Germline loops: CDR1 SGHTA, CDR2 FQGNSA. The CDR3, as DNA: TGTGCCAGCAGCGGGGGCCTCTCCTACAATGAGCAGTTCTTC. Translation: CASSGGLSYNEQFF.